Listed below are T cell receptor beta chains from one sample, sequenced in a study of sequential checkpoint blockade in melanoma. TCRdb keeps only in-frame clones here, not all; method: immunoSEQ multiplex PCR. The table includes about 13,000 clones, less than 85% detected once. Specimen: CD8+ T cells sorted from blood (inferred from file names), collected from a patient given nivolumab and ipilimumab in sequence. These receptors came from a human patient with melanoma. Some clones in this sample may be carry-over from other donors' samples. CDR3s include the opening cysteine and the closing phenylalanine or tryptophan.

cdr3_length: 16; v_call: TRBV15; j_call: TRBJ1-5; cdr3_aa: CATSRPEGVSNQPQHF
cdr3_length: 15; v_call: TRBV7-2; j_call: TRBJ2-7; cdr3_aa: CASSLGTGRSYEQYF
cdr3_length: 17; v_call: TRBV9; j_call: TRBJ2-1; cdr3_aa: CASSVELARNSYNEQFF
cdr3_length: 13; v_call: TRBV5-5; j_call: TRBJ2-1; cdr3_aa: CASTLGGENEQFF
cdr3_length: 15; v_call: TRBV7-6; j_call: TRBJ2-4; cdr3_aa: CASSLAIGQRNIQYF
cdr3_length: 14; v_call: TRBV10-1; j_call: TRBJ1-5; cdr3_aa: CASSESRRDQPQHF
cdr3_length: 16; v_call: TRBV2; j_call: TRBJ2-7; cdr3_aa: CASLTTGTKQSYEQYF
cdr3_length: 14; v_call: TRBV9; j_call: TRBJ2-1; cdr3_aa: CASSISDSYNEQFF
cdr3_length: 18; v_call: TRBV4-2; j_call: TRBJ2-1; cdr3_aa: CASSQEGTGVEAYNEQFF
cdr3_length: 17; v_call: TRBV21-1; j_call: TRBJ2-1; cdr3_aa: CASSPRLATPSDNEQFF
cdr3_length: 16; v_call: TRBV27; j_call: TRBJ2-3; cdr3_aa: CASSFYPGAPTDTQYF
cdr3_length: 16; v_call: TRBV6-5; j_call: TRBJ2-5; cdr3_aa: CASSYTSGGIQETQYF
cdr3_length: 14; v_call: TRBV27; j_call: TRBJ1-2; cdr3_aa: CASSETGGIYGYTF
cdr3_length: 16; v_call: TRBV9; j_call: TRBJ2-7; cdr3_aa: CASSVDLGNPAYEQYF
cdr3_length: 16; v_call: TRBV6-1; j_call: TRBJ2-1; cdr3_aa: CASSDQRAQSYNEQFF
cdr3_length: 13; v_call: TRBV27; j_call: TRBJ1-5; cdr3_aa: CASSLSRDQPQHF
cdr3_length: 14; v_call: TRBV2; j_call: TRBJ1-2; cdr3_aa: CASRRTGGADGYTF
cdr3_length: 15; v_call: TRBV27; j_call: TRBJ2-5; cdr3_aa: CASSPRPSGVETQYF
cdr3_length: 18; v_call: TRBV9; j_call: TRBJ2-6; cdr3_aa: CASSVAGGGISGANVLTF
cdr3_length: 16; v_call: TRBV11-2; j_call: TRBJ2-5; cdr3_aa: CASSSPGGTSKETQYF
cdr3_length: 14; v_call: TRBV11-2; j_call: TRBJ2-7; cdr3_aa: CASSLGFRGDGQYF
cdr3_length: 15; v_call: TRBV5-4; j_call: TRBJ2-1; cdr3_aa: CASSVSGGGSNEQFF
cdr3_length: 14; v_call: TRBV11-3; j_call: TRBJ1-1; cdr3_aa: CASSSYTEETEAFF
cdr3_length: 15; v_call: TRBV7-3; j_call: TRBJ2-1; cdr3_aa: CASSPGWMHGYEQFF
cdr3_length: 15; v_call: TRBV4-1; j_call: TRBJ2-1; cdr3_aa: CASSQDPGSYNEQFF
cdr3_length: 17; v_call: TRBV9; j_call: TRBJ1-2; cdr3_aa: CASSGTGTEPTNYGYTF
cdr3_length: 15; v_call: TRBV4-3; j_call: TRBJ1-5; cdr3_aa: CASKPDRAGDQPQHF
cdr3_length: 15; v_call: TRBV7-9; j_call: TRBJ2-1; cdr3_aa: CASSFPGGSYNEQFF
cdr3_length: 16; v_call: TRBV27; j_call: TRBJ2-1; cdr3_aa: CASRTSGYSSYNEQFF
cdr3_length: 14; v_call: TRBV27; j_call: TRBJ2-7; cdr3_aa: CASRYGTGSYEQYF
cdr3_length: 12; v_call: TRBV5-1; j_call: TRBJ2-5; cdr3_aa: CASAPGGETQYF
cdr3_length: 15; v_call: TRBV7-3; j_call: TRBJ2-3; cdr3_aa: CASSRDRASTDTQYF
cdr3_length: 14; v_call: TRBV7-2; j_call: TRBJ2-1; cdr3_aa: CASSHSLGLNEQFF
cdr3_length: 14; v_call: TRBV6-1; j_call: TRBJ1-2; cdr3_aa: CASSARQGKDGYTF
cdr3_length: 14; v_call: TRBV5-6; j_call: TRBJ2-3; cdr3_aa: CASSKGHSTDTQYF
cdr3_length: 15; v_call: TRBV13; j_call: TRBJ1-1; cdr3_aa: CASSSGSGAALEAFF
cdr3_length: 14; v_call: TRBV6-4; j_call: TRBJ2-3; cdr3_aa: CASSDGQDSDTQYF
cdr3_length: 13; v_call: TRBV10-3; j_call: TRBJ2-7; cdr3_aa: CAIRGDDRGVWYF
cdr3_length: 15; v_call: TRBV4-2; j_call: TRBJ1-2; cdr3_aa: CASSQEGPGIYGYTF
cdr3_length: 10; v_call: TRBV6-6; j_call: TRBJ1-2; cdr3_aa: CASRGGNYTF
cdr3_length: 13; v_call: TRBV9; j_call: TRBJ1-2; cdr3_aa: CASSQGQARGYTF